This is a list of T cell receptor beta chains from one sample in a study of a mutant IDH1 vaccine in newly diagnosed glioma. Antigens for these TCRs are unknown. Assay: immunoSEQ multiplex PCR; the TCRdb copy retains only in-frame clones and omits some. Of approximately 56,000 clones listed, over 70% are singletons. The sequences come from PBMCs, collected from a glioma patient whose treatment included an IDH1 peptide vaccine. The receptors derive from a man in his fifties or sixties with glioma. Both conserved end residues are part of each CDR3. Fields, in order: D gene, V gene, clone size, J gene, CDR3 DNA, CDR3 protein. The D gene is left open where the match is weak. Size is stated for part of the rows, as once, few or many counts, or as a class when the clone is expanded.

d_call: -
v_call: TRBV5-6
clone_size: few
j_call: TRBJ2-5
cdr3_nt: TGTGCCAGCAGACCAAAGAGGGGCGTTGGCTGGAGGGAGACCCAGTACTTC
cdr3_aa: CASRPKRGVGWRETQYF

d_call: -
v_call: TRBV2
clone_size: -
j_call: TRBJ1-5
cdr3_nt: TGTGCCAGCAGTGTAAGGGGAAATAGCAATCAGCCCCAGCATTTT
cdr3_aa: CASSVRGNSNQPQHF

d_call: TRBD1
v_call: TRBV5-1
clone_size: -
j_call: TRBJ1-3
cdr3_nt: TGCGCCAGCAGCTCAGGGACAGTTTCTGGAAACACCATATATTTT
cdr3_aa: CASSSGTVSGNTIYF

d_call: -
v_call: TRBV30
clone_size: -
j_call: TRBJ1-1
cdr3_nt: TGTGCCTGGAGTCTAGTGGGGGAAGTTGAAGCTTTCTTT
cdr3_aa: CAWSLVGEVEAFF

d_call: TRBD2
v_call: TRBV6-4
clone_size: -
j_call: TRBJ2-1
cdr3_nt: TGTGCCAGCAGTGACTCGACTAGCGGGGGGGTTGATGAGCAGTTCTTC
cdr3_aa: CASSDSTSGGVDEQFF

d_call: TRBD1
v_call: TRBV5-4
clone_size: -
j_call: TRBJ1-2
cdr3_nt: TGTGCCAGCAGCCACGGGACAGGAGGAGACTATGGCTACACCTTC
cdr3_aa: CASSHGTGGDYGYTF

d_call: TRBD1
v_call: TRBV30
clone_size: -
j_call: TRBJ2-2
cdr3_nt: TGTGCCTGGTTTGGGACAGTTCAGGTGGACGGGGAGCTGTTTTTT
cdr3_aa: CAWFGTVQVDGELFF

d_call: -
v_call: TRBV5-4
clone_size: -
j_call: TRBJ1-1
cdr3_nt: TGTGCCAGCAGGTTATCGGGGGGGCAGGGAGCTTTCTTT
cdr3_aa: CASRLSGGQGAFF

d_call: TRBD2
v_call: TRBV19
clone_size: few
j_call: TRBJ2-1
cdr3_nt: TGTGCCAGTAGTATAGGAGCGGGGGGGCTCAATGAGCAGTTCTTC
cdr3_aa: CASSIGAGGLNEQFF

d_call: TRBD2
v_call: TRBV7-2
clone_size: -
j_call: TRBJ2-1
cdr3_nt: TGTGCCAGCAGCTTTGGGGGGGGGAGGAATGAGCAGTTCTTC
cdr3_aa: CASSFGGGRNEQFF

d_call: TRBD2
v_call: TRBV7-2
clone_size: -
j_call: TRBJ2-1
cdr3_nt: TGTGCCAGCAGCTTAGTGGGAGGCGGGGGTTGGGAGCAGTTCTTC
cdr3_aa: CASSLVGGGGWEQFF

d_call: -
v_call: TRBV2
clone_size: -
j_call: TRBJ2-5
cdr3_nt: TGTGCCAGCAGTACCGGGGTGGAAAGCTCCCAGTACTTC
cdr3_aa: CASSTGVESSQYF

d_call: -
v_call: TRBV7-9
clone_size: -
j_call: TRBJ1-4
cdr3_nt: TGTGCCAGCAGCAACAGTGAAAAACTGTTTTTT
cdr3_aa: CASSNSEKLFF

d_call: TRBD1
v_call: TRBV6-6
clone_size: -
j_call: TRBJ2-1
cdr3_nt: TGTGCCAGCAGTTACCCGGGACAGGCCAATGAGCAGTTCTTC
cdr3_aa: CASSYPGQANEQFF

d_call: TRBD1
v_call: TRBV5-1
clone_size: -
j_call: TRBJ1-2
cdr3_nt: TGCGCCAGCAGCTCCTCGGGACAGGGGGCATGGACCTTC
cdr3_aa: CASSSSGQGAWTF

d_call: -
v_call: TRBV7-2
clone_size: -
j_call: TRBJ1-5
cdr3_nt: TGTGCCAGCAGCTTATCCGCAGGGTCTTATCAGCCCCAGCATTTT
cdr3_aa: CASSLSAGSYQPQHF

d_call: TRBD2
v_call: TRBV10-1
clone_size: -
j_call: TRBJ2-1
cdr3_nt: TGCGCCAGCAGTGAACTAGCGGCCCAAGGCTACAATGAGCAGTTCTTC
cdr3_aa: CASSELAAQGYNEQFF

d_call: -
v_call: TRBV27
clone_size: -
j_call: TRBJ2-1
cdr3_nt: TGTGCCAGCAGTTTTCCCAGGGGACAGCAGTTCTTC
cdr3_aa: CASSFPRGQQFF

d_call: -
v_call: TRBV19
clone_size: -
j_call: TRBJ1-5
cdr3_nt: TGTGCCAGTAGTTTGACAGCCTTTCCGCCCCAGCATTTT
cdr3_aa: CASSLTAFPPQHF

d_call: TRBD1
v_call: TRBV30
clone_size: -
j_call: TRBJ1-6
cdr3_nt: TGTGCCTGGACGACAGGGAGGGATTCACCCCTCCACTTT
cdr3_aa: CAWTTGRDSPLHF

d_call: TRBD1
v_call: TRBV30
clone_size: -
j_call: TRBJ1-4
cdr3_nt: TGTGCCTGGGACCACAGGGGGAATGAAAAACTGTTTTTT
cdr3_aa: CAWDHRGNEKLFF

d_call: -
v_call: TRBV13
clone_size: -
j_call: TRBJ2-5
cdr3_nt: TGTGCCAGCAGCCTACGCCTCACTGGGCCAGAGACCCAGTACTTC
cdr3_aa: CASSLRLTGPETQYF

d_call: TRBD2
v_call: TRBV5-1
clone_size: -
j_call: TRBJ2-7
cdr3_nt: TGCGCCAGCAGCTTGAGGAGCGGGGGGACCTCCGGCGAGCAGTACTTC
cdr3_aa: CASSLRSGGTSGEQYF

d_call: TRBD2
v_call: TRBV4-1
clone_size: -
j_call: TRBJ2-7
cdr3_nt: TGCGCCAGCAGCCAAGAACCTAGCGGGGACTTCTACGAGCAGTACTTC
cdr3_aa: CASSQEPSGDFYEQYF

d_call: TRBD1
v_call: TRBV30
clone_size: -
j_call: TRBJ1-5
cdr3_nt: TGTGCCTGGAGTGGCCAGGGGGGAGGAAATCAGCCCCAGCATTTT
cdr3_aa: CAWSGQGGGNQPQHF

d_call: TRBD1
v_call: TRBV5-5
clone_size: -
j_call: TRBJ1-6
cdr3_nt: TGTGCCAGCAGCTCCGGACAGGGGAATTCACCCCTCCACTTT
cdr3_aa: CASSSGQGNSPLHF

d_call: -
v_call: TRBV18
clone_size: -
j_call: TRBJ2-1
cdr3_nt: TGTGCCAGCTCACTATACACGGACCCCATAGCTGATTACAATGAGCAGTTCTTC
cdr3_aa: CASSLYTDPIADYNEQFF

d_call: TRBD2
v_call: TRBV6-5
clone_size: -
j_call: TRBJ2-5
cdr3_nt: TGTGCCAGCAGCGCCCAGATAGCGGGGGGCCAGACCCAGTACTTC
cdr3_aa: CASSAQIAGGQTQYF

d_call: -
v_call: TRBV30
clone_size: -
j_call: TRBJ2-1
cdr3_nt: TGTGCCTGGAGTGTCTGGGAGTACAATGAGCAGTTCTTC
cdr3_aa: CAWSVWEYNEQFF

d_call: -
v_call: TRBV14
clone_size: -
j_call: TRBJ1-2
cdr3_nt: TGTGCCAGCAGCCAAGTTCGTGACGTGAGTGGCTACACCTTC
cdr3_aa: CASSQVRDVSGYTF

d_call: -
v_call: TRBV5-1
clone_size: -
j_call: TRBJ2-7
cdr3_nt: TGCGCCAGCAGCTTGGGGCAGGGGCTACAGACCTACGAGCAGTACTTC
cdr3_aa: CASSLGQGLQTYEQYF

d_call: TRBD1
v_call: TRBV5-4
clone_size: few
j_call: TRBJ2-1
cdr3_nt: TGTGCCAGCAGCGGACAGGGAAGCTCCTACAATGAGCAGTTCTTC
cdr3_aa: CASSGQGSSYNEQFF

d_call: -
v_call: TRBV6-1
clone_size: few
j_call: TRBJ1-1
cdr3_nt: TGTGCCAGCAGGGAACAGGGTAGGGCTGAAGCTTTCTTT
cdr3_aa: CASREQGRAEAFF

d_call: -
v_call: TRBV6-5
clone_size: -
j_call: TRBJ2-1
cdr3_nt: TGTGCCAGCAGTTACTCTGGAGATTTCAATGAGCAGTTCTTC
cdr3_aa: CASSYSGDFNEQFF

d_call: TRBD1
v_call: TRBV2
clone_size: few
j_call: TRBJ1-2
cdr3_nt: TGTGCCAGCAGTGGACAGGGGGCGGTTGGCTACACCTTC
cdr3_aa: CASSGQGAVGYTF

d_call: -
v_call: TRBV15
clone_size: once
j_call: TRBJ2-7
cdr3_nt: TGTGCCACCAGCTCTCGACAGGCTTCCTACGAGCAGTACTTC
cdr3_aa: CATSSRQASYEQYF

d_call: -
v_call: TRBV30
clone_size: few
j_call: TRBJ1-2
cdr3_nt: TGTGCCTGGAGGGAACAGGGACTGAACTATGGCTACACCTTC
cdr3_aa: CAWREQGLNYGYTF

d_call: -
v_call: TRBV5-4
clone_size: -
j_call: TRBJ2-2
cdr3_nt: TGTGCCAGCCGAGGGGGGACCGGGGAGCTGTTTTTT
cdr3_aa: CASRGGTGELFF

d_call: -
v_call: TRBV11-2
clone_size: -
j_call: TRBJ2-7
cdr3_nt: TGTGCCAGCAGCTTGACAGCTAGCTCCTACGAGCAGTACTTC
cdr3_aa: CASSLTASSYEQYF

d_call: TRBD2
v_call: TRBV5-6
clone_size: -
j_call: TRBJ2-5
cdr3_nt: TGTGCCAGCAGCCAACCCGGGACTAGCGGTCAAGAGACCCAGTACTTC
cdr3_aa: CASSQPGTSGQETQYF

d_call: TRBD1
v_call: TRBV7-8
clone_size: -
j_call: TRBJ1-6
cdr3_nt: TGTGCCAGCAGCTTTAGGACAGGGGATAATTCACCCCTCCACTTT
cdr3_aa: CASSFRTGDNSPLHF

d_call: -
v_call: TRBV29-1
clone_size: -
j_call: TRBJ2-7
cdr3_nt: TGCAGCACACTGAGTCCGGGTTACGAGCAGTACTTC
cdr3_aa: CSTLSPGYEQYF

d_call: -
v_call: TRBV18
clone_size: -
j_call: TRBJ2-1
cdr3_nt: TGTGCCAGCTCACCAGGTGAAGGAACGCTCGGATCCTACAATGAGCAGTTCTTC
cdr3_aa: CASSPGEGTLGSYNEQFF

d_call: -
v_call: TRBV19
clone_size: -
j_call: TRBJ2-3
cdr3_nt: TGTGCCAGTAGTCCGACTTACGAACCTCGACAGTATTTT
cdr3_aa: CASSPTYEPRQYF

d_call: -
v_call: TRBV18
clone_size: -
j_call: TRBJ2-5
cdr3_nt: TGTGCCAGCTCACCCTACAGGGATGGGGAGACCCAGTACTTC
cdr3_aa: CASSPYRDGETQYF

d_call: TRBD1
v_call: TRBV4-3
clone_size: once
j_call: TRBJ2-2
cdr3_nt: TGCGCCAGCAGCCAAACCCCCGGGACAGGGCGTACCGGGGAGCTGTTTTTT
cdr3_aa: CASSQTPGTGRTGELFF